These 32 T cell receptor beta chains share one sample of origin, sequenced in a study of siplizumab effects on memory and regulatory T cells. TCRdb's table, derived via immunoSEQ multiplex PCR, lists solely in-frame clones and lacks some. The table has more than 85,000 clones, 94% seen once. The sample comprised Tregs sorted from blood. These receptor sequences come from a human donor in good health.

V usage is TRBV5-1 and J usage is TRBJ1-2; D unclear. CDR3 length: 12 amino acids. Trimming took off 4 bases at V and 8 bases at J, with 12 bases between the two ends. Germline assignment: CDR1 SGHRS and CDR2 YFSETQ. The CDR3 DNA is TGCGCCAGCAGCCCGGTCGCGGGGGGCTACACCTTC. It yields the protein CASSPVAGGYTF.

The chain recombines TRBV28 with TRBJ2-7; 10 positions agree with TRBD1. In germline, CDR1 is MDHEN, CDR2 SYDVKM. Unmatched junction bases numbered 5, after V lost 6 bases and J lost 3 bases. CDR3 length: 14 residues. CDR3 residues: CASSPDRGLYEQYF. CDR3 DNA sequence: TGTGCCAGCAGCCCAGACAGGGGGCTCTACGAGCAGTACTTC.

The chain employs TRBV6-5 and TRBJ2-1; D unresolved. Trimming removed 0 bases from V and 4 bases from J, with 10 bases in between. Germline CDR1 is MNHEY and CDR2 is SVGAGI. The CDR3 is 15 residues long. The chain's CDR3 is CASSYSIRLYNEQFF. The CDR3 nucleotides are TGTGCCAGCAGTTACTCGATACGGTTATACAATGAGCAGTTCTTC.

With regard to this clone: Additional DNA sequences in this sample encode the identical CDR3. V gene TRBV5-1 combines with J gene TRBJ2-5; D remains unclear. CDR1 is SGHRS, CDR2 YFSETQ, per germline. Trimming stripped 0 bases from V and 5 bases from J, with 11 bases between. The CDR3 contains 14 residues. The CDR3 loop is CASSLAGRRETQYF. CDR3 in DNA: TGCGCCAGCAGCTTGGCCGGGCGTCGGGAGACCCAGTACTTC.

Only one count was recorded for this clone. The V and J genes are TRBV4-1 and TRBJ2-3, with 7 positions matching TRBD1. The junction had 4 bases not matched to a gene; V was cut back by 4 bases and J by 3 bases. This CDR3 has 14 amino acids. Germline assignment: CDR1 MGHRA and CDR2 YSYEKL. CDR3 DNA: TGCGCCAGCAGCCGGGACAGACAAACAGATACGCAGTATTTT. It encodes CASSRDRQTDTQYF.

V gene TRBV7-2 combines with J gene TRBJ2-3; possibly TRBD1 for D (6 bases). This CDR3 region has 15 residues. Germline CDR1 and CDR2: SGHTA and FQGNSA. Trimming left V 2 bases short and J 2 bases short, with 11 bases between. The CDR3 sequence: CASSLTGRATDTQYF. The CDR3 region has the DNA TGTGCCAGCAGCTTAACAGGGAGAGCCACAGATACGCAGTATTTT.

The rearrangement uses TRBV10-2 and TRBJ2-4, with D maybe TRBD2 (6 bases). Germline V CDR1 and CDR2: WSHSY, SAAADI. Trimming shortened V by 4 bases and J by 2 bases, and 12 bases separated the two germline ends. The CDR3 runs to 15 residues. The CDR3 reads CASSGWGETKNIQYF. The CDR3 DNA sequence: TGCGCCAGCAGTGGTTGGGGGGAAACCAAAAACATTCAGTACTTC.

The chain has TRBV7-8 and TRBJ2-2; 8 bases are shared with TRBD1. The germline CDR1 and CDR2 sequences are SGHVS and FQNEAQ. Trimming at V came to 3 bases and at J to 4 bases, leaving 4 bases not matched to a gene. This CDR3 is 15 amino acids long. The CDR3 DNA follows: TGTGCCAGCAGCTTCCAGGGGGCCGTCACCGGGGAGCTGTTTTTT. Protein: CASSFQGAVTGELFF.

The rearrangement joins TRBV7-3 to TRBJ2-7; D not resolved. Germline V CDR1 and CDR2: SGHTA, FQGTGA. The CDR3 totals 12 residues. V was cut by 3 bases and J by 2 bases, with 5 bases left in between. The CDR3 sequence: CASSFRTYEQYF. The CDR3 nucleotides read TGTGCCAGCAGCTTTCGCACCTACGAGCAGTACTTC.

This chain uses TRBV6-6 with TRBJ2-7; 8 bases map to TRBD1. The CDR3 has 14 amino acids. V shed 6 bases, J shed 6 bases, and the junction held 10 bases outside the gene matches. Germline lookup yields CDR1 MNHNY and CDR2 SVGAGI (reference sequence). DNA of the CDR3: TGTGCCAGCAGCCCCGGGACAGGTTTTTCCGAGCAGTACTTC. It translates to CASSPGTGFSEQYF.

This clone was counted between two and nine times. The rearrangement joins TRBV4-1 to TRBJ2-7, with D perhaps TRBD1 (5 bases). V lost 0 bases, J lost 2 bases, and 11 bases lay in between. CDR3 length equals 15 residues. CDR1 MGHRA and CDR2 YSYEKL come from the germline V gene. The CDR3 is CASSQDVAGPYEQYF. DNA for the CDR3: TGCGCCAGCAGCCAAGATGTTGCAGGGCCCTACGAGCAGTACTTC.

A note on this clone: Within the sample, other DNA sequences also encode this same CDR3. The chain carries TRBV18 and TRBJ2-5; D remains unclear. The CDR3 totals 11 residues. From germline, CDR1 is KGHSH and CDR2 LQKENI. V gave up 5 bases and J gave up 2 bases, with 3 bases separating them. CDR3 nucleotide sequence: TGTGCCAGCTCAGAGCAAGAGACCCAGTACTTC. It encodes CASSEQETQYF.

The chain recombines TRBV2 with TRBJ2-7; D may correspond to TRBD1 or TRBD2 (6 bases each). Between the trimmed V and J ends, which lost 3 bases and 6 bases, there was a span of 18 bases. From germline, CDR1 is SNHLY and CDR2 FYNNEI. The CDR3 sequence is 15 residues long. Here the CDR3 DNA reads TGTGCCAGCAGTGACCAGGGGAGGCTGTCGGGCGAGCAGTACTTC. The encoded protein is CASSDQGRLSGEQYF.

The J gene is TRBJ1-1, the V gene TRBV29-1; D is undetermined. V gave up 5 bases and J gave up 5 bases, with 15 bases separating them. CDR1 is SQVTM, CDR2 ANQGSEA, per germline. The CDR3 is 13 amino acids. CDR3 DNA sequence: TGCAGCGTTAGAGTGGTCGCGGGAACTGAAGCTTTCTTT. Translating gives CSVRVVAGTEAFF.

This chain uses TRBV9 with TRBJ2-3; D call uncertain. This CDR3 contains 13 residues. The V end was cut by 6 bases, the J end by 10 bases, with 18 bases between. Germline V gene data show CDR1 as SGDLS and CDR2 as YYNGEE. This CDR3 is CASKAEAVGPQYF. For the CDR3, the DNA is TGTGCCAGCAAGGCCGAGGCGGTAGGGCCGCAGTATTTT.

The J gene is TRBJ1-1, the V gene TRBV19, with D perhaps matching TRBD1 (5 bases). CDR1 and CDR2 from the germline V gene are LNHDA and SQIVND (reference sequence). V was trimmed by 3 bases and J by 2 bases, leaving 10 bases between them. This CDR3 is built from 14 residues. The CDR3 bases are TGTGCCAGTAGTATGGGACTTACAAACACTGAAGCTTTCTTT. This codes for CASSMGLTNTEAFF.

The chain carries TRBV7-6 and TRBJ2-7; D is perhaps TRBD1 or TRBD2 (5 bases each). In germline, CDR1 is SGHVS, CDR2 FNYEAQ. Trimming cost V 5 bases and J 1 base, with 12 bases left between them. The CDR3 totals 14 residues. CDR3 DNA sequence: TGTGCCAGCAGCCAGGGACCTACTTCCTACGAGCAGTACTTC. This codes for CASSQGPTSYEQYF.

The chain employs TRBV7-3 and TRBJ1-1; possibly TRBD1 for D (6 bases). The V end lost 6 bases, the J end lost 1 base, and 9 bases lay between the germline ends. This CDR3 has 13 residues. Germline V lookup: CDR1 SGHTA, CDR2 FQGTGA. CDR3 amino acids: CASSLTGNTEAFF. The CDR3, as DNA: TGTGCCAGCAGTCTGACAGGGAACACTGAAGCTTTCTTT.

The rearrangement joins TRBV4-1 to TRBJ1-2; D ambiguous. The CDR3 loop spans 16 amino acids. The germline gives CDR1 MGHRA, CDR2 YSYEKL. Trimming took off 2 bases at V and 1 base at J, with 14 bases between the two ends. The CDR3 region has the DNA TGCGCCAGCAGCCAAAGCCAGGCGGGGTATAACTATGGCTACACCTTC. Translation gives CASSQSQAGYNYGYTF.

The chain joins TRBV7-2 to TRBJ2-2; maybe TRBD2 (5 bases). The V end was cut by 2 bases, the J end by 2 bases, with 15 bases between. This CDR3 region has 17 residues. CDR1 and CDR2 (germline): SGHTA, FQGNSA. The CDR3 sequence is CASSLIASLSNTGELFF. The CDR3 DNA follows: TGTGCCAGCAGCTTAATCGCTAGCCTTTCCAACACCGGGGAGCTGTTTTTT.

The chain joins TRBV9 to TRBJ1-5; 9 bases line up with TRBD1. CDR3 size: 13 residues. Germline V gene lookup returns CDR1 SGDLS and CDR2 YYNGEE. With 4 bases clipped from V and 11 bases from J, the junction kept 7 bases outside the gene matches. This CDR3 is CASSPGTGSAQHF. The CDR3 nucleotides are TGTGCCAGCAGCCCAGGGACAGGGTCAGCCCAGCATTTT.

The rearrangement links TRBV19 to TRBJ2-5; D is perhaps TRBD1 (5 bases). The ends were cut back, 5 bases at V and 3 bases at J, with 10 bases in the middle. This CDR3 is built from 13 residues. CDR1 is LNHDA, CDR2 SQIVND, per germline (reference sequence). CDR3: CASSQGTEETQYF. For the CDR3, the DNA is TGTGCCAGTAGTCAGGGAACCGAAGAGACCCAGTACTTC.

This clone has only one observation. V and J are TRBV28 and TRBJ1-3, with D maybe TRBD1 (6 bases). CDR1 MDHEN and CDR2 SYDVKM come from the germline V gene. V lost 7 bases and J 4 bases, leaving 23 bases between the germline ends. The CDR3 runs to 17 residues. The CDR3 coding sequence is TGTGCCAGCACATGGCAGGGGCAGCCGGTCAGGGGAAACACCATATATTTT. It specifies CASTWQGQPVRGNTIYF.

The V gene is TRBV7-9, the J gene TRBJ1-3; D gene ambiguous. The CDR3 consists of 14 residues. V gave up 1 base and J gave up 4 bases, with 8 bases separating them. Germline lookup yields CDR1 SEHNR and CDR2 FQNEAQ (reference sequence). The CDR3 loop reads CASSLVEGGNTIYF. The CDR3 nucleotides are TGTGCCAGCAGCTTAGTTGAAGGGGGAAACACCATATATTTT. The variable domain in full, with the rest retrieved from reference TRBV7-9 and TRBJ1-3, is DTGVSQNPRHKITKRGQNVTFRCDPISEHNRLYWYRQTLGQGPEFLTYFQNEAQLEKSRLLSDRFSAERPKGSFSTLEIQRTEQGDSAMYLCASSLVEGGNTIYFGEGSWLTVV.

The chain has TRBV29-1 and TRBJ1-1, with no clear D. Germline V CDR1 and CDR2: SQVTM, ANQGSEA. V gave up 5 bases and J gave up 3 bases, with 10 bases separating them. The CDR3 runs to 12 residues. CDR3 loop: CSVQRDYTEAFF. In nucleotides, the CDR3 is TGCAGCGTTCAAAGGGATTACACTGAAGCTTTCTTT. The full variable domain, rest sourced from reference TRBV29-1 and TRBJ1-1, is SAVISQKPSRDICQRGTSLTIQCQVDSQVTMMFWYRQQPGQSLTLIATANQGSEATYESGFVIDKFPISRPNLTFSTLTVSNMSPEDSSIYLCSVQRDYTEAFFGQGTRLTVV.

The chain is built from TRBV10-3 and TRBJ2-5; the D is unclear. The V gene lost 3 bases and the J gene lost 3 bases, with 11 bases spanning the gap. CDR3 length equals 14 residues. Germline-derived CDR1 and CDR2 are ENHRY and SYGVKD. In DNA form, the CDR3 reads TGTGCCATCAGTGATAGGCCAGGAGAAGAGACCCAGTACTTC. It codes for CAISDRPGEETQYF.

This chain uses TRBV2 with TRBJ2-3; D may be TRBD2 (6 bases). The CDR3 is 15 amino acids. V shed 4 bases and J shed 6 bases, with 17 bases lying between them. Per the germline V gene, CDR1 is SNHLY and CDR2 is FYNNEI. The CDR3 nucleotides are TGTGCCAGCAGTGCAACAGCGGCGGAGGGGGATACGCAGTATTTT. Protein sequence: CASSATAAEGDTQYF.

The chain employs TRBV5-6 and TRBJ1-1; unclear D gene. The CDR3 is 11 amino acids. The germline V and J ends were trimmed by 2 bases and 6 bases, with 5 bases remaining between them. In germline, CDR1 is SGHDT, CDR2 YYEEEE. DNA of the CDR3: TGTGCCAGCAGCTTAGGTCCTGAAGCTTTCTTT. It translates to CASSLGPEAFF.

The genes are TRBV18 and TRBJ2-3, with 8 bases fitting TRBD2. V gave up 3 bases and J gave up 0 bases; unmatched junction bases: 8. This CDR3 comprises 17 residues. Germline V gene sequence: CDR1 KGHSH, CDR2 LQKENI. The CDR3 nucleotides read TGTGCCAGCTCACCGCTCACTAGCGGAGCTAGCACAGATACGCAGTATTTT. Protein product: CASSPLTSGASTDTQYF.

The chain employs TRBV5-5 and TRBJ2-7; D remains unclear. CDR1 is SGHKS, CDR2 YYEKEE, per germline (reference sequence). Deletions cut 1 base from V and 3 bases from J, with 11 bases between. The CDR3 extends over 14 amino acids. The CDR3 loop reads CASSLISGNYEQYF. In DNA, the CDR3 is TGTGCCAGCAGCTTGATTTCGGGTAACTACGAGCAGTACTTC.

This clone was seen just once. The chain is built from TRBV11-2 and TRBJ1-1; D gene uncertain. Germline CDR1 SGHAT, CDR2 FQNNGV. The V end lost 1 base, the J end lost 2 bases, and 8 bases lay between the germline ends. The CDR3 extends over 14 amino acids. CDR3 sequence (DNA): TGTGCCAGCAGCTTAGGTACAGCAAACACTGAAGCTTTCTTT. Its translation: CASSLGTANTEAFF.

This chain joins TRBV19 and TRBJ2-5; 9 nucleotides line up with TRBD2. Germline V gene lookup returns CDR1 LNHDA and CDR2 SQIVND (reference sequence). J lost 7 bases, V lost 5 bases, and 23 bases had no gene match. CDR3 length: 19 amino acids. The CDR3 DNA is TGTGCCAGTAGTCCACTTGGTGGCGGGAGGGCCTCACCCGGAGGGACCCAGTACTTC. This gives the protein CASSPLGGGRASPGGTQYF.